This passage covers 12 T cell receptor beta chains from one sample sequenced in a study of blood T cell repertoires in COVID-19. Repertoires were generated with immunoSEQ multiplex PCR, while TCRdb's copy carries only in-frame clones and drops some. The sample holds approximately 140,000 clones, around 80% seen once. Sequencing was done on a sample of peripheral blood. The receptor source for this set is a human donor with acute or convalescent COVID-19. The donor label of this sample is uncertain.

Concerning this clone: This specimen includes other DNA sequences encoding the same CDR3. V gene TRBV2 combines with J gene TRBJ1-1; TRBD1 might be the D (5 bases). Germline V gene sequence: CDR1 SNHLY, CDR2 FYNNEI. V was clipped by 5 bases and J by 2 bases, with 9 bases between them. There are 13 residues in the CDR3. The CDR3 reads CASSRQGNTEAFF. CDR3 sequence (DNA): TGTGCCAGCAGTCGCCAGGGAAACACTGAAGCTTTCTTT.

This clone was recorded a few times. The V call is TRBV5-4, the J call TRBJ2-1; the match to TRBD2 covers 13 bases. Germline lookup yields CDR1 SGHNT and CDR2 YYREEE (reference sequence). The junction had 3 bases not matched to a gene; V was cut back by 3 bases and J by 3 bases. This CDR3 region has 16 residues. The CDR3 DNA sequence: TGTGCCAGCAGCTCGGGACTAGCGGGGCGCTACAATGAGCAGTTCTTC. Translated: CASSSGLAGRYNEQFF.

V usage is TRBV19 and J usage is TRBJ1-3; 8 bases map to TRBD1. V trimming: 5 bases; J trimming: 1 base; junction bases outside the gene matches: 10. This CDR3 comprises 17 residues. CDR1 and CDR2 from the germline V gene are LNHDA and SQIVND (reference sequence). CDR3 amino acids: CASSSHPGQASGNTIYF. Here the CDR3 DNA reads TGTGCCAGTAGTTCCCATCCGGGACAGGCTTCTGGAAACACCATATATTTT. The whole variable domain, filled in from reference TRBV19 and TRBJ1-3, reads DGGITQSPKYLFRKEGQNVTLSCEQNLNHDAMYWYRQDPGQGLRLIYYSQIVNDFQKGDIAEGYSVSREKKESFPLTVTSAQKNPTAFYLCASSSHPGQASGNTIYFGEGSWLTVV.

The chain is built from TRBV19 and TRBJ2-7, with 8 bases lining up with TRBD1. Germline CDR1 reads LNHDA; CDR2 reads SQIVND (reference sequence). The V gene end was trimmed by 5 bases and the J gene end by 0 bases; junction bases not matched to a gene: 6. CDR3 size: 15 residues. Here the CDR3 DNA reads TGTGCCAGTAGTTCCGGGACAGGACTCTCCTACGAGCAGTACTTC. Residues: CASSSGTGLSYEQYF. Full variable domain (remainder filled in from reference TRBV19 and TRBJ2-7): DGGITQSPKYLFRKEGQNVTLSCEQNLNHDAMYWYRQDPGQGLRLIYYSQIVNDFQKGDIAEGYSVSREKKESFPLTVTSAQKNPTAFYLCASSSGTGLSYEQYFGPGTRLTVT.

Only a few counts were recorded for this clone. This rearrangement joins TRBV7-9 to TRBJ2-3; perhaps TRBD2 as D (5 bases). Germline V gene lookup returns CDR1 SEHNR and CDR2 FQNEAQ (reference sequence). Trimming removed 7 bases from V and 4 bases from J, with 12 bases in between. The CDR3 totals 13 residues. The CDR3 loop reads CASNPSGADTQYF. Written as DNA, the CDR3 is TGTGCCAGCAACCCGTCCGGGGCAGATACGCAGTATTTT.

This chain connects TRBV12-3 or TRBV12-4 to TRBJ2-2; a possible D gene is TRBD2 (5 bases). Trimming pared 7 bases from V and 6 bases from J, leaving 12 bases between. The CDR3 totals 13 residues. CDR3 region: CASNTGFAGELFF. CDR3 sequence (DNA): TGTGCCAGCAACACGGGATTCGCCGGGGAGCTGTTTTTT.

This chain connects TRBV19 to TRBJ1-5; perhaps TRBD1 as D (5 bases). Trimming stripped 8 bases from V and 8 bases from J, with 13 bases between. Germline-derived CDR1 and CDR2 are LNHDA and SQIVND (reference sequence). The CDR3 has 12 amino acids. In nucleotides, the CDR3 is TGTGCCAGTTCCTGGCAGGGTGAGCCCCAGCATTTT. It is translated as CASSWQGEPQHF. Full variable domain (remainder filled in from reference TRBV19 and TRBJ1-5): DGGITQSPKYLFRKEGQNVTLSCEQNLNHDAMYWYRQDPGQGLRLIYYSQIVNDFQKGDIAEGYSVSREKKESFPLTVTSAQKNPTAFYLCASSWQGEPQHFGDGTRLSIL.

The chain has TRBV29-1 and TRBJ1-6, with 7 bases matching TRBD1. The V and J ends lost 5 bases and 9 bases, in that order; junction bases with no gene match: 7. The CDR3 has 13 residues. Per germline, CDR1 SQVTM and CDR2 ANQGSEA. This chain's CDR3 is CSVRQGESSPLHF. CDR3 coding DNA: TGCAGCGTTCGGCAGGGGGAAAGTTCACCCCTCCACTTT.

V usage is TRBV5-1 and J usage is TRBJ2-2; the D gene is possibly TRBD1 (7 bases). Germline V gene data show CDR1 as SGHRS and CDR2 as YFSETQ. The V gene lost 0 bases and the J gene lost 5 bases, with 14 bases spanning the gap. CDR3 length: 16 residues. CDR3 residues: CASSLESGGLTGELFF. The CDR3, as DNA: TGCGCCAGCAGCTTGGAATCAGGGGGGCTTACCGGGGAGCTGTTTTTT.

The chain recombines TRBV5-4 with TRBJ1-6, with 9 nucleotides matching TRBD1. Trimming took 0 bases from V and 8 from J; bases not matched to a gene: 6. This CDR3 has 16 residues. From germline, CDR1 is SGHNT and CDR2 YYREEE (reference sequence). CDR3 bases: TGTGCCAGCAGCTTGGGGACAGGGGCCCTTTATTCACCCCTCCACTTT. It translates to CASSLGTGALYSPLHF.

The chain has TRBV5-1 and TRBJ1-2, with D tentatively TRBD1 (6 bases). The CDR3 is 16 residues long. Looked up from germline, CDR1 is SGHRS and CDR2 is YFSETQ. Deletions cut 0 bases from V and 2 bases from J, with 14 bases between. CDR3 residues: CASSLGPTGLNYGYTF. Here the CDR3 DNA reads TGCGCCAGCAGCTTGGGCCCGACAGGTCTAAACTATGGCTACACCTTC.

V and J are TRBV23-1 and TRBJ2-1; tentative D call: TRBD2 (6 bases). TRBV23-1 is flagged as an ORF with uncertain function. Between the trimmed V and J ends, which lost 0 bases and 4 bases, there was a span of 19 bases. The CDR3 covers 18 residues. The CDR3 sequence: CASSQSEKTSPFYNEQFF. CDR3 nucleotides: TGCGCCAGCAGTCAATCGGAAAAAACTAGCCCTTTTTACAATGAGCAGTTCTTC.